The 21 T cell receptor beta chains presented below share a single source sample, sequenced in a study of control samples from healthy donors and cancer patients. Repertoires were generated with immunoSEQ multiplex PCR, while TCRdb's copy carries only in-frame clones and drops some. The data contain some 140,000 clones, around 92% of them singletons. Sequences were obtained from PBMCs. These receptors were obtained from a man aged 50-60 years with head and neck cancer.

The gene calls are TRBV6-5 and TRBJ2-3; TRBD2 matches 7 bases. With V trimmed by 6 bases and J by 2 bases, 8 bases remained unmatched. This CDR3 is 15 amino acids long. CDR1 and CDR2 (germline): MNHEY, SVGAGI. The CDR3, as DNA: TGTGCCAGCAGAATAGGGCGGGGGTTCACAGATACGCAGTATTTT. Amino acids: CASRIGRGFTDTQYF.

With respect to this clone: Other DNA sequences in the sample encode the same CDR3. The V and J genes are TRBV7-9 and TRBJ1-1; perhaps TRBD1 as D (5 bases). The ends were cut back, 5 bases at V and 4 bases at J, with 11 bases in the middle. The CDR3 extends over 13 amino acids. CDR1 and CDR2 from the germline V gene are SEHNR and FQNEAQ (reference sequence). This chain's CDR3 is CASSPSGATEAFF. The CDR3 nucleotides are TGTGCCAGCAGCCCCTCCGGGGCCACTGAAGCTTTCTTT. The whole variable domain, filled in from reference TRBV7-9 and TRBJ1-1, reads DTGVSQNPRHKITKRGQNVTFRCDPISEHNRLYWYRQTLGQGPEFLTYFQNEAQLEKSRLLSDRFSAERPKGSFSTLEIQRTEQGDSAMYLCASSPSGATEAFFGQGTRLTVV.

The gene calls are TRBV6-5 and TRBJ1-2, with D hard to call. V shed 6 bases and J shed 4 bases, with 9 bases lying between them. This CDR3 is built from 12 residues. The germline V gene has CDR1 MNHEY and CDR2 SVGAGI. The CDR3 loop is CASRKGFYGYTF. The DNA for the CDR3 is TGTGCCAGCAGAAAGGGATTCTATGGCTACACCTTC.

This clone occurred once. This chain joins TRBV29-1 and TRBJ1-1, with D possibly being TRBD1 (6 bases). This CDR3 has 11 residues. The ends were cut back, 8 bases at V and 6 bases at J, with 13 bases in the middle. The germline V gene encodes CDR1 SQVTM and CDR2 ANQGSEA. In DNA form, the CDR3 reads TGCAGCTCCCGGGGGGGGCCTGAAGCTTTCTTT. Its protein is CSSRGGPEAFF.

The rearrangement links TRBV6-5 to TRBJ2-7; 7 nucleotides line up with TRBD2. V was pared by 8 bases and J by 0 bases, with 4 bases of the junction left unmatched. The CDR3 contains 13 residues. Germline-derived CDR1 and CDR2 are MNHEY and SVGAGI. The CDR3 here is CASRTGGSYEQYF. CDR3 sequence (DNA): TGTGCCAGCCGAACGGGGGGCTCCTACGAGCAGTACTTC.

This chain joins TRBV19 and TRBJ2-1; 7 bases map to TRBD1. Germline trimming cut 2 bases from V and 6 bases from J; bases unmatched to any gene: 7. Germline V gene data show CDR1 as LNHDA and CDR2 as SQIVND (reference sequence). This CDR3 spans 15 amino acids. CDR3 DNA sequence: TGTGCCAGTAGTATAACGGGACAGATTCCCAATGAGCAGTTCTTC. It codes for CASSITGQIPNEQFF.

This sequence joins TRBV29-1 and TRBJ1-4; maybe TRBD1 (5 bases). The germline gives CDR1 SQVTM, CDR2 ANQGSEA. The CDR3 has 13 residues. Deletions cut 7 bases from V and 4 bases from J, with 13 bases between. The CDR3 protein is CSAGTAHNEKLFF. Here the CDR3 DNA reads TGCAGCGCTGGGACGGCCCATAATGAAAAACTGTTTTTT.

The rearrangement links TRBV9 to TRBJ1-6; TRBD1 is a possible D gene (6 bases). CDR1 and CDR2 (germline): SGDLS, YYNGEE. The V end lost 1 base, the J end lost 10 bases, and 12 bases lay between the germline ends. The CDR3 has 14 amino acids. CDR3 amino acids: CASSVIQGKSPLHF. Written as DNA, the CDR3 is TGTGCCAGCAGCGTAATACAGGGTAAGTCACCCCTCCACTTT.

CDR3: CASSINGDFGEQYF. The CDR3 DNA is TGTGCCAGTAGTATAAATGGGGATTTCGGCGAGCAGTACTTC. The rearrangement links TRBV19 to TRBJ2-7, with D hard to call. Germline values: CDR1 LNHDA, CDR2 SQIVND (reference sequence). CDR3 length: 14 residues. Trimming removed 2 bases at V and 6 bases at J, with 14 bases between.

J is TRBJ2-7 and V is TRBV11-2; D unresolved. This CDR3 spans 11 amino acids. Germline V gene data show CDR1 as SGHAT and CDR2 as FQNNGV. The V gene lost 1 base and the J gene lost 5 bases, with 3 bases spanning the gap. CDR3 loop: CASSLGDEQYF. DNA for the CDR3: TGTGCCAGCAGCTTAGGGGACGAGCAGTACTTC.

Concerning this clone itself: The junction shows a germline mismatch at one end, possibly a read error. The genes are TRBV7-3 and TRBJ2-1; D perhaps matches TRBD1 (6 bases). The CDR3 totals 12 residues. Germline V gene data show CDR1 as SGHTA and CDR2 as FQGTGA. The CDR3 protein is CAGSLQGNEQFF. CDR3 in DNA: TGTGCCGGCAGCCTACAGGGCAATGAGCAGTTCTTC. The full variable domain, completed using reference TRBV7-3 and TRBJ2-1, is GAGVSQTPSNKVTEKGKYVELRCDPISGHTALYWYRQSLGQGPEFLIYFQGTGAADDSGLPNDRFFAVRPEGSVSTLKIQRTERGDSAVYLCAGSLQGNEQFFGPGTRLTVL.

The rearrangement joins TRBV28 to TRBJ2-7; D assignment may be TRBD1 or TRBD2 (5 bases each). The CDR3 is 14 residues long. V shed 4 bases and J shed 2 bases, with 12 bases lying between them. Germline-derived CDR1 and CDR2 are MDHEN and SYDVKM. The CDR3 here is CASSSQERAYEQYF. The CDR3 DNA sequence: TGTGCCAGCAGTTCACAGGAGAGGGCCTACGAGCAGTACTTC.

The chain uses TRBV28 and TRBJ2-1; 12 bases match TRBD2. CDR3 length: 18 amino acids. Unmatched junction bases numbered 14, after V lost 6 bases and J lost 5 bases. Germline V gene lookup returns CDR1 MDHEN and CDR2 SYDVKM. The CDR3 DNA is TGTGCCAGCAGATCCCATTGGACTAGCGGGATCACTCACAATGAGCAGTTCTTC. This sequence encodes CASRSHWTSGITHNEQFF. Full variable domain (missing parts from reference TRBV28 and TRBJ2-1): DVKVTQSSRYLVKRTGEKVFLECVQDMDHENMFWYRQDPGLGLRLIYFSYDVKMKEKGDIPEGYSVSREKKERFSLILESASTNQTSMYLCASRSHWTSGITHNEQFFGPGTRLTVL.

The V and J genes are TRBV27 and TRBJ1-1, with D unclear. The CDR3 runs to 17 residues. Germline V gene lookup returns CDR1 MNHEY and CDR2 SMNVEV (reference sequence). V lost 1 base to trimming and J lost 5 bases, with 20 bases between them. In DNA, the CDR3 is TGTGCCAGCAGTTTATATCCCCCGGCAGTTAGGGATACTGAAGCTTTCTTT. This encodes CASSLYPPAVRDTEAFF.

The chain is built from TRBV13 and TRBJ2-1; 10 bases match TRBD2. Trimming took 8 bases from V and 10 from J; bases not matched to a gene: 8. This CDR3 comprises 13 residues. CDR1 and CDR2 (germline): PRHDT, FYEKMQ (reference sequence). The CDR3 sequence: CASGSGRADEQFF. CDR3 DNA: TGTGCCAGCGGGAGCGGGAGGGCCGACGAGCAGTTCTTC.

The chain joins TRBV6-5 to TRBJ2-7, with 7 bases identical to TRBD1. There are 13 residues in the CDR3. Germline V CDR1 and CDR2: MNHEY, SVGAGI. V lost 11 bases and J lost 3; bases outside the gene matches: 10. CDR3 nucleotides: TGTGCCTCAAAGAGGGGACAGAACTACGAGCAGTACTTC. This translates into CASKRGQNYEQYF.

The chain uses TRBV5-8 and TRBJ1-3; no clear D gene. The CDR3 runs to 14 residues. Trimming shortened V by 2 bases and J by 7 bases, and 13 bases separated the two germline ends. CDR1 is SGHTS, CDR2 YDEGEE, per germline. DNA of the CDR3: TGTGCCAGCAGCTTCCTACGGGTTGGGAACACCATATATTTT. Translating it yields CASSFLRVGNTIYF.

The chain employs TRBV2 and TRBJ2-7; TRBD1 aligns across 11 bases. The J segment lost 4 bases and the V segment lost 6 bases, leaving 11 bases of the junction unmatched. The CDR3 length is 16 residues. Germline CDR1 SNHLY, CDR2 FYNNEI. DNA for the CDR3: TGTGCCAGCAGACCAAGGGATGGGACAGGGGGTTACGAGCAGTACTTC. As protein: CASRPRDGTGGYEQYF. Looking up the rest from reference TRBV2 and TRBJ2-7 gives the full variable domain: EPEVTQTPSHQVTQMGQEVILRCVPISNHLYFYWYRQILGQKVEFLVSFYNNEISEKSEIFDDQFSVERPDGSNFTLKIRSTKLEDSAMYFCASRPRDGTGGYEQYFGPGTRLTVT.

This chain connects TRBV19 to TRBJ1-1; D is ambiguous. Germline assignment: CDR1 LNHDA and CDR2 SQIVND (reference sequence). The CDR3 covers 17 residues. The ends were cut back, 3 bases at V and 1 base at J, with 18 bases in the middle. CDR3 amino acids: CASSMEGTRPKNTEAFF. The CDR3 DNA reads TGTGCCAGTAGTATGGAGGGTACTAGGCCTAAGAACACTGAAGCTTTCTTT.

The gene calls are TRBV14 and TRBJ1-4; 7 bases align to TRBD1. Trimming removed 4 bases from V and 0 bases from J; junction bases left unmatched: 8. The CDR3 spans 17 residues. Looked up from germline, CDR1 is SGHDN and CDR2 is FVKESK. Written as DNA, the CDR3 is TGTGCCAGCAGCCTTGGACAGGCAGATGCAACTAATGAAAAACTGTTTTTT. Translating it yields CASSLGQADATNEKLFF.

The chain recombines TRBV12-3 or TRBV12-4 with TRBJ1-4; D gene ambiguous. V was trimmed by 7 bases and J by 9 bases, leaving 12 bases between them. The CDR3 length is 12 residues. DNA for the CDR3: TGTGCCAGCAAGGACGGAGGCCAAAAACTGTTTTTT. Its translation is CASKDGGQKLFF.